The sequence of this T cell receptor (beta chain) was determined in a study of blood T cell repertoires in COVID-19. On the study more broadly: PBMCs, B-cell-depleted T cells, or T cells were the source of the cDNA or gDNA that made up the material.

There are 18 residues in the CDR3. The V end lost 1 base, the J end lost 7 bases, and 25 bases lay between the germline ends. Germline CDR1 SGHAT, CDR2 FQNNGV. In the authors' methods: Amplification with reference gene primers provided the estimates of nucleated cell counts. Profiled with immunoSEQ multiplex PCR; TCRdb holds only in-frame clones, not every one. The DNA was the basis for D and trimming; V, J and clone size are from that table. Seen here are approximately 250,000 clones, approximately 80% observed once, and the top ten hold roughly 7%. The sequence derives from a woman aged 45-65 years with acute or convalescent COVID-19. Specimen: peripheral blood. The chain carries TRBV11-2 and TRBJ2-5; the D gene is possibly TRBD2 (7 bases). CDR3 bases: TGTGCCAGCAGCTTAGCGAGCGGATCAGGGGAGGGGGGAGTGACCCAGTACTTC. Translation: CASSLASGSGEGGVTQYF. Based on the CDR3 plus reference TRBV11-2 and TRBJ2-5, the full variable domain is EAGVAQSPRYKIIEKRQSVAFWCNPISGHATLYWYQQILGQGPKLLIQFQNNGVVDDSQLPKDRFSAERLKGVDSTLKIQPAKLEDSAVYLCASSLASGSGEGGVTQYFGPGTRLLVL.